This TCR beta chain was recovered during a study of human T cells and chemical hapten exposure. Study observations and caveats: Patch test score rose with PT1 expanded TCR count, significant at thresholds 8, 16 and 32, not 4.

V lost 1 base to trimming and J lost 2 bases, with 6 bases between them. The germline V gene has CDR1 SGHRS and CDR2 YFSETQ. This CDR3 has 14 amino acids. The time point was: pre-sensitization, week 0. Treatment defined: therapeutic diphenylcyclopropenone sensitization with weekly scalp DPC. MiXCR, run by TCRdb on the RACE reads, gives a single entry per CDR3 protein. The sample lists fewer than 350,000 distinct CDR3 sequences; approximately 7.5% were seen once. Notes on this clonotype: The antigen is undetermined.

This receptor was taken from a man aged 18-30 years with alopecia areata. Some clones in this sample may be carry-over from other donors' samples. The material was whole blood, obtained in connection with sensitization to the hapten diphenylcyclopropenone (DPC). The chain combines TRBV5-1 with TRBJ2-2; no clear D. In DNA form, the CDR3 reads TGCGCCAGCAGCTTGCCCACCAACACCGGGGAGCTGTTTTTT. It codes for CASSLPTNTGELFF.